The 21 T cell receptor beta chains below come from one sample, sequenced in a study of Graves' ophthalmopathy and Graves' hyperthyroidism. Amplified material comprised TCR beta CDR3 regions derived from RNA transcripts. RT-PCR with HTBI primers came first, then second-round multiplex PCR. TCRdb ran MiXCR on the multiplex PCR reads and lists one entry per CDR3 protein. The sample has more than 300,000 distinct CDR3 sequences; 15% to 19% are singletons. Sequencing was carried out using peripheral blood. The receptors shown here come from a woman between 18 and 29 years old with stable Graves' hyperthyroidism.

This clonotype was seen ten or more times. The genes are TRBV28 and TRBJ1-1; D unresolved. The CDR3 spans 14 residues. V was pared by 2 bases and J by 4 bases, with 11 bases between. Germline V lookup: CDR1 MDHEN, CDR2 SYDVKM. CDR3 nucleotides: TGTGCCAGCAGTTTACCGGCGAGAGGCACTGAAGCTTTCTTT. Its protein product is CASSLPARGTEAFF.

This clonotype has a count of ten or more. This chain links TRBV5-8 with TRBJ2-7; D not certain. Germline V gene data show CDR1 as SGHTS and CDR2 as YDEGEE. V was cut by 3 bases and J by 5 bases, with 12 bases left in between. This CDR3 region has 13 residues. This CDR3 reads CASSSLEPHEQYF. CDR3 nucleotides: TGTGCCAGCAGCTCATTGGAGCCCCACGAGCAGTACTTC.

This clonotype was counted at least ten times. The CDR3 DNA reads TGTGCCAGCAGGGGTGTACGGTACGGGGAGCTGTTTTTT. Amino acid sequence: CASRGVRYGELFF. The genes are TRBV6-5 and TRBJ2-2, with D hard to call. V was clipped by 6 bases and J by 7 bases, with 12 bases between them. The CDR3 has 13 residues. Germline CDR1 MNHEY, CDR2 SVGAGI.

This clonotype was seen many times. The V call is TRBV12-3 or TRBV12-4, the J call TRBJ2-5, with 9 nucleotides matching TRBD1. The CDR3 spans 14 residues. The V and J ends lost 7 bases and 4 bases, in that order; junction bases with no gene match: 7. The chain's CDR3 is CASNTGTGRETQYF. DNA of the CDR3: TGTGCCAGCAATACCGGGACAGGGAGAGAGACCCAGTACTTC.

The chain recombines TRBV27 with TRBJ2-7, with D uncertain. From germline, CDR1 is MNHEY and CDR2 SMNVEV (reference sequence). The CDR3 is 14 amino acids. V gave up 0 bases and J gave up 4 bases, with 10 bases separating them. The CDR3 DNA is TGTGCCAGCAGTTTATCGAGGTCGGAGTACGAGCAGTACTTC. Residues: CASSLSRSEYEQYF.

J is TRBJ1-1 and V is TRBV11-2; 8 bases fit TRBD1. V dropped 1 base and J dropped 2; count of bases not matched to a gene: 6. The CDR3 loop spans 16 amino acids. CDR1 and CDR2 from the germline V gene are SGHAT and FQNNGV. Here the CDR3 DNA reads TGTGCCAGCAGCTTAGTTGGTCCAGGGGGCAACACTGAAGCTTTCTTT. Protein product: CASSLVGPGGNTEAFF. The entire variable domain, with the rest obtained from reference TRBV11-2 and TRBJ1-1, is as follows: EAGVAQSPRYKIIEKRQSVAFWCNPISGHATLYWYQQILGQGPKLLIQFQNNGVVDDSQLPKDRFSAERLKGVDSTLKIQPAKLEDSAVYLCASSLVGPGGNTEAFFGQGTRLTVV.

The chain has TRBV6-1 and TRBJ1-2, with 9 positions matching TRBD1. This CDR3 is built from 14 residues. Germline CDR1 MNHNS, CDR2 SASEGT. V was pared by 6 bases and J by 9 bases, with 11 bases of the junction left unmatched. The CDR3 is CASSSRGTGFSYTF. In DNA, the CDR3 is TGTGCCAGCAGCTCACGGGGGACAGGGTTCAGCTACACCTTC.

For this clonotype: Because the CDR3 is missing its conserved closing phenylalanine or tryptophan, this is likely a read error. This chain uses TRBV6-2 or TRBV6-3 with TRBJ2-7; D may be TRBD1 (6 bases). This CDR3 spans 16 amino acids. V was cut by 0 bases and J by 3 bases, with 15 bases left in between. Germline CDR1 reads MNHEY; CDR2 reads SVGEGT. The CDR3, as DNA: TGTGCCAGCAGTTACTCCGGCACAGGGCTCCTCTACGAGCAGTACTAC. Its translation: CASSYSGTGLLYEQYY.

This sequence joins TRBV5-1 and TRBJ1-3, with D uncertain. From germline, CDR1 is SGHRS and CDR2 YFSETQ. The V end lost 0 bases, the J end lost 4 bases, and 8 bases lay between the germline ends. The CDR3 is made up of 14 amino acids. The CDR3 coding sequence is TGCGCCAGCAGCTTGGGTGCGCCAGGAAACACCATATATTTT. Amino acids: CASSLGAPGNTIYF.

This clonotype was seen at least ten times. The V and J genes are TRBV7-9 and TRBJ2-7, with D tentatively TRBD1 (5 bases). V was trimmed by 4 bases and J by 10 bases, leaving 17 bases between them. The CDR3 is made up of 13 amino acids. Germline V lookup: CDR1 SEHNR, CDR2 FQNEAQ (reference sequence). CDR3 nucleotides: TGTGCCAGCAGCTCCACTTCAGGGATAAAACAGTACTTC. This codes for CASSSTSGIKQYF.

The chain recombines TRBV12-3 or TRBV12-4 with TRBJ2-7; 8 bases are a match to TRBD2. This CDR3 has 13 amino acids. J was trimmed by 5 bases and V by 6 bases; bases with no gene match: 6. CDR3 residues: CASSRGLAHEQYF. CDR3 in DNA: TGTGCCAGCAGCCGTGGACTAGCCCACGAGCAGTACTTC.

This clonotype was found many times. This chain links TRBV15 with TRBJ2-7; no clear D. The CDR3 runs to 14 residues. From germline, CDR1 is LNHNV and CDR2 YYDKDF (reference sequence). The ends were cut back, 0 bases at V and 1 base at J, with 7 bases in the middle. The CDR3 loop is CATSRESASYEQYF. CDR3 bases: TGTGCCACCAGCAGAGAGTCCGCTTCCTACGAGCAGTACTTC.

Ten or more counts support this clonotype. The V call is TRBV6-2 or TRBV6-3, the J call TRBJ1-2; perhaps TRBD1 as D (5 bases). This CDR3 is 14 amino acids long. From germline, CDR1 is MNHEY and CDR2 SVGEGT. V was pared by 7 bases and J by 5 bases, with 17 bases between. CDR3 coding DNA: TGTGCCAGCATGCCACCGGGACGGGCTTATGGCTACACCTTC. This gives the protein CASMPPGRAYGYTF.

This clonotype showed up many times. The J gene is TRBJ2-7, the V gene TRBV9, with 7 bases matching TRBD1. Looked up from germline, CDR1 is SGDLS and CDR2 is YYNGEE. The CDR3 extends over 15 amino acids. V was pared by 4 bases and J by 1 base, with 8 bases of the junction left unmatched. The CDR3, as DNA: TGTGCCAGCAGCCCTTCCGGACAGGTATCCTACGAGCAGTACTTC. As protein: CASSPSGQVSYEQYF. Together with reference TRBV9 and TRBJ2-7, the CDR3 gives the full variable domain: DSGVTQTPKHLITATGQRVTLRCSPRSGDLSVYWYQQSLDQGLQFLIQYYNGEERAKGNILERFSAQQFPDLHSELNLSSLELGDSALYFCASSPSGQVSYEQYFGPGTRLTVT.

This clonotype was counted at least ten times. J is TRBJ2-7 and V is TRBV7-9; D is tentatively TRBD1 or TRBD2 (5 bases each). Trimming shortened V by 4 bases and J by 4 bases, and 11 bases separated the two germline ends. CDR3 length: 13 residues. Germline V gene data show CDR1 as SEHNR and CDR2 as FQNEAQ (reference sequence). DNA for the CDR3: TGTGCCAGCAGCTCGTGGGGGTTTTACGAGCAGTACTTC. It translates to CASSSWGFYEQYF. The whole variable domain, remainder taken from reference TRBV7-9 and TRBJ2-7, is DTGVSQNPRHKITKRGQNVTFRCDPISEHNRLYWYRQTLGQGPEFLTYFQNEAQLEKSRLLSDRFSAERPKGSFSTLEIQRTEQGDSAMYLCASSSWGFYEQYFGPGTRLTVT.

This clonotype was observed a few times. This chain links TRBV7-2 with TRBJ1-2; the D is unclear. From germline, CDR1 is SGHTA and CDR2 FQGNSA. CDR3 length: 12 amino acids. The V and J ends lost 2 bases and 12 bases respectively, with 13 bases between them. CDR3 in DNA: TGTGCCAGCAGCTTAAAGCAGACCCACCACACCTTC. This encodes CASSLKQTHHTF. Complete variable domain (other parts from reference TRBV7-2 and TRBJ1-2): GAGVSQSPSNKVTEKGKDVELRCDPISGHTALYWYRQSLGQGLEFLIYFQGNSAPDKSGLPSDRFSAERTGGSVSTLTIQRTQQEDSAVYLCASSLKQTHHTFGSGTRLTVV.

This clonotype came up many times. This chain joins TRBV19 and TRBJ2-7; no reliable D call. The V end was cut by 5 bases, the J end by 4 bases, with 27 bases between. The germline CDR1 and CDR2 sequences are LNHDA and SQIVND (reference sequence). The CDR3 sequence is 18 residues long. The CDR3 DNA reads as TGTGCCAGTAGTGTAAGGTCAGTCGGATATTCGGTACCGTACGAGCAGTACTTC. This codes for CASSVRSVGYSVPYEQYF.

At least ten counts were recorded for this clonotype. The J gene is TRBJ1-6, the V gene TRBV7-9; 7 bases match TRBD1. Germline V gives CDR1 SEHNR, CDR2 FQNEAQ (reference sequence). Germline trimming cut 5 bases from V and 19 bases from J; bases unmatched to any gene: 14. The CDR3 length is 13 residues. The CDR3: CASSASGQANKHF. In DNA, the CDR3 is TGTGCCAGCAGCGCCTCCGGACAGGCTAATAAACACTTT.

The sample holds many counts of this clonotype. The gene calls are TRBV6-2 or TRBV6-3 and TRBJ2-5; D might be TRBD1 or TRBD2, each matching 5 bases. V lost 1 base and J 5 bases, leaving 14 bases between the germline ends. This CDR3 has 15 residues. The germline gives CDR1 MNHEY, CDR2 SVGEGT. The CDR3 DNA reads as TGTGCCAGCAGTTACTTGGGACCGAAGTCGGAGACCCAGTACTTC. Its protein product is CASSYLGPKSETQYF.

In this sample, this clonotype turned up many times. V is TRBV6-5 and J is TRBJ1-3; D perhaps matches TRBD1 (5 bases). This CDR3 region has 13 residues. V gave up 9 bases and J gave up 0 bases, with 9 bases separating them. The V gene's germline CDR1 is MNHEY and CDR2 SVGAGI. The CDR3 DNA reads TGTGCCAGTAGGACAATCTCTGGAAACACCATATATTTT. The encoded protein is CASRTISGNTIYF.

This clonotype has a count of ten or more. The V call is TRBV20-1, the J call TRBJ2-4, with a possible D match to TRBD2 (6 bases). The V and J ends lost 5 bases and 3 bases respectively, with 17 bases between them. The germline CDR1 and CDR2 sequences are DFQATT and SNEGSKA (reference sequence). The CDR3 length is 15 residues. The chain's CDR3 is CSAPGTLGGKNIQYF. DNA for the CDR3: TGCAGTGCTCCCGGGACGCTGGGAGGCAAAAACATTCAGTACTTC.